Each of the 5 T cell receptor beta chains below was sequenced from the same sample in a study of T cells expressing NK-cell markers. TCRdb reworked the 5' RACE reads into one entry per CDR3 protein, no DNA. This sample's table reports under 600,000 distinct CDR3 sequences. The sequenced sample consisted of blood T cells: a sorted CD56 or NKG2C T cell subset, CD4+ or CD8+ T cells, or bulk PBMC T cells (not recorded which). All receptors derive from a woman aged 45 to 65 in good health.

This chain links TRBV20-1 with TRBJ1-2; TCRdb proposes TRBD1, but this gene call is untestable without DNA. CDR1 and CDR2 (germline): DFQATT, SNEGSKA (reference sequence). CDR3 length: 13 amino acids. The CDR3 reads CSATSGTDYGYTF.

The chain uses TRBV7-2 and TRBJ2-3; TCRdb selects TRBD1, and the lack of DNA leaves this call unchecked. Looked up from germline, CDR1 is SGHTA and CDR2 is FQGNSA. This CDR3 spans 17 amino acids. The CDR3 here is CASSLASGGGFTDTQYF.

This chain links TRBV7-9 with TRBJ2-1; TCRdb selects TRBD2, and the lack of DNA leaves this call unchecked. The CDR3 is made up of 13 amino acids. From germline, CDR1 is SEHNR and CDR2 FQNEAQ (reference sequence). The CDR3 here is CASSLEAAGGRFF.

This chain connects TRBV27 to TRBJ1-2. Germline V lookup: CDR1 MNHEY, CDR2 SMNVEV (reference sequence). The CDR3 totals 14 residues. CDR3 region: CASSSNTVAMGYTF.

This chain links TRBV15 with TRBJ1-1. The CDR3 is 15 residues long. CDR1 and CDR2 from the germline V gene are LNHNV and YYDKDF (reference sequence). Here the CDR3 reads CATSRDLVGDTEAFF.